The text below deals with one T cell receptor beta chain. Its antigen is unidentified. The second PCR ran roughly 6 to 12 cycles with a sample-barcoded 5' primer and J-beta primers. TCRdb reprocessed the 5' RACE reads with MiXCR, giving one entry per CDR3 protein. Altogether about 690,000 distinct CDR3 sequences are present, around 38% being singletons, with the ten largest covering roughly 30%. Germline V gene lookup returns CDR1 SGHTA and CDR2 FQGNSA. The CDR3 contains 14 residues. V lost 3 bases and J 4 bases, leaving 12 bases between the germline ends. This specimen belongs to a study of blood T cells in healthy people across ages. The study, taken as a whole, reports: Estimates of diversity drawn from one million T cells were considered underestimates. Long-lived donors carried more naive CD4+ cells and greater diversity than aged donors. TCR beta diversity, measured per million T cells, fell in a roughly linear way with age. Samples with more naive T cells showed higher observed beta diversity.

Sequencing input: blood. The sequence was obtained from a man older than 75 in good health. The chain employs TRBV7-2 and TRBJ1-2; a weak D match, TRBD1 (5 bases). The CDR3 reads CASSFPGGSYGYTF. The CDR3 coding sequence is TGTGCCAGCAGCTTCCCGGGGGGAAGCTATGGCTACACCTTC. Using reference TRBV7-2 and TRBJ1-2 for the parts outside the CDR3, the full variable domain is GAGVSQSPSNKVTEKGKDVELRCDPISGHTALYWYRQSLGQGLEFLIYFQGNSAPDKSGLPSDRFSAERTGGSVSTLTIQRTQQEDSAVYLCASSFPGGSYGYTFGSGTRLTVV.